This T cell receptor (beta chain) was documented in a study of siplizumab effects on memory and regulatory T cells. The study's findings and limits: Mappable CD4+ clones that were alloreactive averaged approximately 69% Treg-derived with siplizumab versus approximately 27% in controls. Naive T cells apparently outstripped memory cells in diversity and seemed major alloresponse contributors.

Some clones are missing from TCRdb's copy, which holds only in-frame ones; the method was immunoSEQ multiplex PCR. The table lists some 100,000 clones, around 95% of them singletons. A few pairs of donors had their unstimulated naive, memory, effector memory and TEMRA subsets sequenced. Germline V lookup: CDR1 SSHAT, CDR2 FNYEAQ (reference sequence). The CDR3 is made up of 13 amino acids. Trimming removed 5 bases at V and 5 bases at J, with 10 bases between. Concerning this clone: Its antigen is as yet unknown.

This receptor was obtained from a human donor in good health. The V call is TRBV7-7, the J call TRBJ1-3; no reliable D call. Source material: naive CD4+ T cells sorted from blood. The DNA of the CDR3 is TGTGCCAGCAGCCGGGTGCTTAGAAACACCATATATTTT. Its translation: CASSRVLRNTIYF.